Included here is one TCR beta chain sequence, with context. V was trimmed by 5 bases and J by 9 bases, leaving 14 bases between them. CDR3 length equals 13 residues. Germline loops: CDR1 SGHTA, CDR2 FQGNSA. These data are taken from a study of blood T cell repertoires in COVID-19. TCRdb's table, derived via immunoSEQ multiplex PCR, lists solely in-frame clones and lacks some. The sample has 310,000 or so clones; 87% are singletons. The J gene is TRBJ1-5, the V gene TRBV7-2; D is ambiguous. The sample comprised PBMCs or T cells enriched from blood (not recorded which). The receptor was derived from a woman younger than 35 who had recovered from COVID-19. The CDR3 loop is CASSLRRGTPQHF. CDR3 nucleotides: TGTGCCAGCAGCCTTCGCCGGGGTACGCCCCAGCATTTT.